A selection of T cell receptor beta chains follows, all from one sample in a study of shared clonotypes between healthy human individuals. TCRdb's table, derived via immunoSEQ multiplex PCR, lists solely in-frame clones and lacks some. The repertoire has some 200,000 clones, roughly 91% of them found once; the top ten carry 0.067%. Sequencing was carried out using naive CD4+ T cells sorted from blood. Receptors were obtained from a woman in her twenties or thirties in good health. The CDR3 runs from the conserved cysteine through the conserved F or W. D genes are given only for firm matches. Where a row states a size, it is once, few, many or the class of an expanded clone; other rows omit it.

D gene | clone size | J gene | V gene | CDR3 DNA | CDR3 protein
TRBD2 | once | TRBJ2-7 | TRBV27 | TGTGCCAGCAGTGTCAGCGGGAGTAGGTACGAGCAGTACTTC | CASSVSGSRYEQYF
. | . | TRBJ1-1 | TRBV15 | TGTGCCACCAGCAGAGATTATTGGGACACGGAAAACACTGAAGCTTTCTTT | CATSRDYWDTENTEAFF
. | . | TRBJ2-7 | TRBV5-8 | TGTGCCAGCAAAGCCCGGTTCCGCTCCTACGAGCAGTACTTC | CASKARFRSYEQYF
. | . | TRBJ1-2 | TRBV7-2 | TGTGCCAGCAGCTCGGAGAACTATGGCTACACCTTC | CASSSENYGYTF
. | . | TRBJ1-6 | TRBV6-5 | TGTGCCAGCAGCCGGTCGGGGGGAGGAAATTCACCCCTCCACTTT | CASSRSGGGNSPLHF
. | . | TRBJ2-2 | TRBV4-1 | TGCGCCAGCAGCCAAGAACAGCGAACTATCCCCGGGGAGCTGTTTTTT | CASSQEQRTIPGELFF
. | . | TRBJ1-2 | TRBV11-2 | TGTGCCAGCAGCTTGAACAACTATGGCTACACCTTC | CASSLNNYGYTF
. | . | TRBJ2-7 | TRBV5-1 | TGCGCCAGCAGCTTGACAGGGCCCTCCTACGAGCAGTACTTC | CASSLTGPSYEQYF
. | . | TRBJ1-3 | TRBV5-1 | TGCGCCAGCAGCTTGGTAACAGGGAAAGGAAACACCATATATTTT | CASSLVTGKGNTIYF
TRBD2 | once | TRBJ2-1 | TRBV2 | TGTGCCAGCAGAGCAGGACTAGCGGGAGTGCAGTTCTTC | CASRAGLAGVQFF
. | . | TRBJ1-1 | TRBV7-2 | TGTGCCAGCAGCCGTTTGACGGGTAGCACTGAAGCTTTCTTT | CASSRLTGSTEAFF
TRBD2 | . | TRBJ2-3 | TRBV7-3 | TGTGCCAGCAGTGTTACTAGCGGAAGCACAGATACGCAGTATTTT | CASSVTSGSTDTQYF
. | . | TRBJ2-7 | TRBV6-6 | TGTGCCAGCAGTTACTCGACACGGGCCTACGAGCAGTACTTC | CASSYSTRAYEQYF
. | once | TRBJ2-7 | TRBV19 | TGTGCCAGTAGTCCCCATTTTGCTCTGGGGCCACGATCCTACGAGCAGTACTTC | CASSPHFALGPRSYEQYF
. | . | TRBJ1-1 | TRBV14 | TGTGCCAGCAGCCGCACACAGAACACTGAAGCTTTCTTT | CASSRTQNTEAFF
TRBD1 | once | TRBJ1-2 | TRBV7-8 | TGTGCCAGCAGCTTAGTAATTTTACAGGGGGCGGGGTCTGGCTACACCTTC | CASSLVILQGAGSGYTF
. | . | TRBJ2-6 | TRBV5-1 | TGCGCCAGCAGCTCTCAGGGCCCCGGGGCCAACGTCCTGACTTTC | CASSSQGPGANVLTF
. | . | TRBJ2-5 | TRBV5-1 | TGCGCCAGCAGCAATAGATGGGGGCAAGAGTACCAAGAGACCCAGTACTTC | CASSNRWGQEYQETQYF
. | . | TRBJ2-2 | TRBV19 | TGTGCCAGTAGTCCATGGACAGCCGCGAACACCGGGGAGCTGTTTTTT | CASSPWTAANTGELFF
. | . | TRBJ2-3 | TRBV30 | TGTGCCTGGAGCCCGGGACCCCACACAGATACGCAGTATTTT | CAWSPGPHTDTQYF
. | once | TRBJ2-7 | TRBV11-2 | TGTGCCAGCAGCTTAGTCCCGGGAGCCTACGAGCAGTACTTC | CASSLVPGAYEQYF
. | . | TRBJ2-7 | TRBV11-3 | TGTGCCAGCAGCTACAGTTCAGGGGACGAGCAGTACTTC | CASSYSSGDEQYF
TRBD1 | . | TRBJ1-3 | TRBV7-2 | TGTGCCAGCAGCTTAGCTCCCTCGGACAGGGACTTAAACACCATATATTTT | CASSLAPSDRDLNTIYF
TRBD2 | . | TRBJ2-7 | TRBV28 | TGTGCCAACTCACGGGAGGGTGAACACGAGCAGTACTTC | CANSREGEHEQYF
. | . | TRBJ1-6 | TRBV11-2 | TGTGCCAGCAGCTTTCATTCACCCCTCCACTTT | CASSFHSPLHF
TRBD2 | . | TRBJ2-6 | TRBV6-4 | TGTGCCAGCAGTGATAGCGGGGCTGGGGCCAACGTCCTGACTTTC | CASSDSGAGANVLTF